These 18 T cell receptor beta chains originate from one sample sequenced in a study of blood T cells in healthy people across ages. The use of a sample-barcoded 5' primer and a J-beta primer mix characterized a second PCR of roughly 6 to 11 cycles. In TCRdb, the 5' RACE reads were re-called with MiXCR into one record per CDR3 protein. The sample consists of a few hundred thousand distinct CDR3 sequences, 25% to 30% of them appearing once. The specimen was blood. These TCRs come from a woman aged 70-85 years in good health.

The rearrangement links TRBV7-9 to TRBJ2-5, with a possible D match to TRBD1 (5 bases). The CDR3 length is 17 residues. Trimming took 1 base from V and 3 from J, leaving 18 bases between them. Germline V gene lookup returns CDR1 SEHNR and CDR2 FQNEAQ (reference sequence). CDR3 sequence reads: CASSLGLREGSKETQYF. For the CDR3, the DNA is TGTGCCAGCAGCTTAGGACTCAGGGAAGGGTCAAAAGAGACCCAGTACTTC.

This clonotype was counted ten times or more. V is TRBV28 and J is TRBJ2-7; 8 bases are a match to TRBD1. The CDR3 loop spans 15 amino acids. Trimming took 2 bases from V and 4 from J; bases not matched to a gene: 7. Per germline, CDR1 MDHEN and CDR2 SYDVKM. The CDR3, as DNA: TGTGCCAGCAGTTTAGGAGGACAGGGTAGTTACGAGCAGTACTTC. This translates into CASSLGGQGSYEQYF.

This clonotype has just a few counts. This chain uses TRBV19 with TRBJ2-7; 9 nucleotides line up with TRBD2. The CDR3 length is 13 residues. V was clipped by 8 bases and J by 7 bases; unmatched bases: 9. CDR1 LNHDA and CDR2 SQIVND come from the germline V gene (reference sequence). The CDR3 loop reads CASRLAASGEQYF. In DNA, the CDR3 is TGTGCCAGTCGACTAGCGGCTTCGGGGGAGCAGTACTTC.

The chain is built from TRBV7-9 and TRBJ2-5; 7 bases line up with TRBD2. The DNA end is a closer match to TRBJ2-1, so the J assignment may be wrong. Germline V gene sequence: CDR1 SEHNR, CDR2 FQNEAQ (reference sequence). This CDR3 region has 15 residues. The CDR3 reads CASSSIAGAVNEQFF. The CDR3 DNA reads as TGTGCCAGCAGCTCCATTGCGGGAGCGGTCAATGAGCAGTTCTTC.

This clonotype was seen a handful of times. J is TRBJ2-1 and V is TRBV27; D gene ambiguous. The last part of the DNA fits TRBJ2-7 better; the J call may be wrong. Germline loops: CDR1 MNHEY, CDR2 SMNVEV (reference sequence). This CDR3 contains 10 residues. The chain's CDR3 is CASSSVEQYF. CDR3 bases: TGTGCCAGCAGTTCTGTCGAGCAGTACTTC.

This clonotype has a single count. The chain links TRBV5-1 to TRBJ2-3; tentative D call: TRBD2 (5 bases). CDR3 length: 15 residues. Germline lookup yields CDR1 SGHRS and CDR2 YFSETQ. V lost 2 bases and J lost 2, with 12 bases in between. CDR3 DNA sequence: TGCGCCAGCAGCTTTGCCAGCGGCCCCACAGATACGCAGTATTTT. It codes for CASSFASGPTDTQYF. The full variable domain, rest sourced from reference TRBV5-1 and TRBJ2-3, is KAGVTQTPRYLIKTRGQQVTLSCSPISGHRSVSWYQQTPGQGLQFLFEYFSETQRNKGNFPGRFSGRQFSNSRSEMNVSTLELGDSALYLCASSFASGPTDTQYFGPGTRLTVL.

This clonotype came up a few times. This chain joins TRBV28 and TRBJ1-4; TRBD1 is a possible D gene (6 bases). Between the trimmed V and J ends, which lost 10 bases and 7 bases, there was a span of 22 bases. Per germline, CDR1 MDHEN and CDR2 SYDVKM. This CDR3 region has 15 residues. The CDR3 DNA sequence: TGTGCCACCTTGGAGCAGGGGAGGGAGTTTGAAAAACTGTTTTTT. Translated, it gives CATLEQGREFEKLFF.

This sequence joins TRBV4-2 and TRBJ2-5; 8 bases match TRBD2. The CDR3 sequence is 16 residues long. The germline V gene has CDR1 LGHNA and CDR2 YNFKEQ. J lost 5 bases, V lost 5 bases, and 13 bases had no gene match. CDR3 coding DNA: TGTGCCAGCAGCAGGTCGATAGCGGGGAACAAGGAGACCCAGTACTTC. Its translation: CASSRSIAGNKETQYF.

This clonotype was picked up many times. For the CDR3, the DNA is TGTGCCAGCACCATGGGGAGCGCCAATCAGCCCCAGCATTTT. It codes for CASTMGSANQPQHF. This chain connects TRBV28 to TRBJ1-5; D gene uncertain. V lost 7 bases and J lost 3, with 13 bases in between. The CDR3 totals 14 residues. CDR1 MDHEN and CDR2 SYDVKM come from the germline V gene.

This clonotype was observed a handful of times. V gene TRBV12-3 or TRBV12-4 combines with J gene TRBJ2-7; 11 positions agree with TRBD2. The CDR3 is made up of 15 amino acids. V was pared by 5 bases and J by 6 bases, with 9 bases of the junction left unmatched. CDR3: CASSQTSGRPREQYF. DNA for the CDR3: TGTGCCAGCAGTCAAACTAGCGGGAGACCGCGCGAGCAGTACTTC.

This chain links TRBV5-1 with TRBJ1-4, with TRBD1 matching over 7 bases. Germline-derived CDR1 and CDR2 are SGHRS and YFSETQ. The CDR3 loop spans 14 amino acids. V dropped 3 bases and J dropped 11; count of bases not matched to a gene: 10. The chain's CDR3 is CASSSGAGGDKLFF. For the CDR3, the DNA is TGCGCCAGCAGCTCGGGCGCAGGGGGAGACAAACTGTTTTTT.

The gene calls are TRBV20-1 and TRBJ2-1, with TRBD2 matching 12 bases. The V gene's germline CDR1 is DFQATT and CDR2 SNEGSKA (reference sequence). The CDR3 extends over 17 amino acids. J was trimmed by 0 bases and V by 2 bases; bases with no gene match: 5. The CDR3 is CSARNLAGGPSYNEQFF. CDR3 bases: TGCAGTGCTAGAAATCTAGCGGGGGGGCCCTCCTACAATGAGCAGTTCTTC.

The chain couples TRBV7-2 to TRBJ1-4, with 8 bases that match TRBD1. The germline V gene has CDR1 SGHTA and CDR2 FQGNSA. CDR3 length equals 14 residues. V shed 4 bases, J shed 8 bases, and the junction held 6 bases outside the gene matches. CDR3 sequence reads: CASSSRTGWEKLFF. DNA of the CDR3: TGTGCCAGCAGCTCTCGGACAGGGTGGGAAAAACTGTTTTTT. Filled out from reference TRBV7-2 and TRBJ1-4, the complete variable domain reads GAGVSQSPSNKVTEKGKDVELRCDPISGHTALYWYRQSLGQGLEFLIYFQGNSAPDKSGLPSDRFSAERTGGSVSTLTIQRTQQEDSAVYLCASSSRTGWEKLFFGSGTQLSVL.

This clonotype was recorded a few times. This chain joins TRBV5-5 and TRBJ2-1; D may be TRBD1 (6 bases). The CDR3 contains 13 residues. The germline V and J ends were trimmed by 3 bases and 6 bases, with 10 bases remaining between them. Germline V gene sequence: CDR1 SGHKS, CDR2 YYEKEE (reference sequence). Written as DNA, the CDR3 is TGTGCCAGCAGCTCAGGGGCCATCAATGAGCAGTTCTTC. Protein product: CASSSGAINEQFF.

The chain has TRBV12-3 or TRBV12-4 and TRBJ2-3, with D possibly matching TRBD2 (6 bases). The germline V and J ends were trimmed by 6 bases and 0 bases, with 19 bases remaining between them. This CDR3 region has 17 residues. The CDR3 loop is CASRPTKAGQSTDTQYF. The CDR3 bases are TGTGCCAGCAGACCGACGAAAGCGGGCCAGAGCACAGATACGCAGTATTTT.

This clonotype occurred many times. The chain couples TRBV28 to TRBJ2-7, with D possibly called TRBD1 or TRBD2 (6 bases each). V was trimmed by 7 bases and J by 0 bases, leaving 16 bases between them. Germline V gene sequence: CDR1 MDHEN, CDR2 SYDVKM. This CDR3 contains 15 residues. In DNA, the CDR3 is TGTGCCAGCAAAGTGTCCGGGGGCGCCTCCTACGAGCAGTACTTC. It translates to CASKVSGGASYEQYF.

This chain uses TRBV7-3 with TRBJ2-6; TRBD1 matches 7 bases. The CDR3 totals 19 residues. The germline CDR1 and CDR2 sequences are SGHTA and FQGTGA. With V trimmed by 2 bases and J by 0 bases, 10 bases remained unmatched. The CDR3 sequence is CASSLEGGWDSSGANVLTF. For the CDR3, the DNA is TGTGCCAGCAGCTTAGAAGGGGGCTGGGATAGCTCTGGGGCCAACGTCCTGACTTTC.

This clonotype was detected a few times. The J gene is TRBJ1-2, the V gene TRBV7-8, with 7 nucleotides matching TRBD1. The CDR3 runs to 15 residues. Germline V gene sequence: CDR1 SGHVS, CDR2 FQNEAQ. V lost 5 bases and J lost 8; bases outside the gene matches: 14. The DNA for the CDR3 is TGTGCCAGCAGCCAGGGTAACAGGGGAATAGGAGGCTACACCTTC. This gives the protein CASSQGNRGIGGYTF.